These T cell receptor beta chains were read from a single sample in a study of shared clonotypes between healthy human individuals. Assay used: immunoSEQ multiplex PCR; TCRdb lists only in-frame clones, some missing. The profile shows about 1.5 million clones, nearly 99% of them singletons. The source material was naive CD4+ T cells sorted from blood. These receptors came from a man younger than 40 in good health. CDR3s include the opening cysteine and the closing phenylalanine or tryptophan. D genes are given only for firm matches.

CDR3 protein,CDR3 DNA,V gene,J gene,D gene
CASSVEGRGEYNEQFF,TGTGCCAGCAGCGTAGAAGGTAGGGGGGAGTACAATGAGCAGTTCTTC,TRBV9,TRBJ2-1,-
CASSPGLRGDTEAFF,TGTGCCAGCAGCCCTGGCCTGAGGGGGGACACTGAAGCTTTCTTT,TRBV7-9,TRBJ1-1,-
CASSGGLGETQYF,TGTGCCAGCAGTGGAGGTCTGGGAGAGACCCAGTACTTC,TRBV7-3,TRBJ2-5,-
CASSKVATLPQVGANVLTF,TGTGCCAGCAGCAAAGTCGCGACGTTGCCTCAAGTCGGGGCCAACGTCCTGACTTTC,TRBV21-1,TRBJ2-6,-
CSLLGTGQGTDTQYF,TGCAGCCTCCTTGGTACCGGACAGGGCACAGATACGCAGTATTTT,TRBV29-1,TRBJ2-3,TRBD1
CASSLFLAASYNEQFF,TGTGCCAGCAGCTTATTTCTAGCGGCCTCCTACAATGAGCAGTTCTTC,TRBV7-9,TRBJ2-1,TRBD2
CASSAKPRNQPQHF,TGTGCCAGCAGTGCAAAGCCTCGCAATCAGCCCCAGCATTTT,TRBV6-5,TRBJ1-5,-
CASSPRGTSTDTQYF,TGTGCCAGCAGCCCCCGGGGGACCAGCACAGATACGCAGTATTTT,TRBV9,TRBJ2-3,-
CASSDRDTQYF,TGTGCCAGCAGTGATCGGGATACGCAGTATTTT,TRBV6-1,TRBJ2-3,-
CASKYQGMSTEAFF,TGTGCCAGCAAATACCAGGGGATGAGCACTGAAGCTTTCTTT,TRBV27,TRBJ1-1,-
CASSIGRAQETQYF,TGTGCCAGTAGTATAGGCAGGGCCCAAGAGACCCAGTACTTC,TRBV19,TRBJ2-5,-
CAWGRQGHQPQHF,TGTGCCTGGGGCCGACAGGGCCATCAGCCCCAGCATTTT,TRBV30,TRBJ1-5,TRBD1
CATYRHHLGNQPQHF,TGTGCCACGTATCGACACCACTTGGGCAATCAGCCCCAGCATTTT,TRBV19,TRBJ1-5,-
CASSWEQGNYGYTF,TGTGCCAGCAGCTGGGAACAGGGGAACTATGGCTACACCTTC,TRBV5-4,TRBJ1-2,TRBD1